This record concerns one TCR beta chain sequence. The assay was immunoSEQ multiplex PCR, and TCRdb's table has in-frame clones only and misses some. The table records around 110,000 clones, 70% to 90% of them present only once. The data derive from a study of T cell responses to AZD1222 COVID-19 vaccine. Germline V gene sequence: CDR1 SEHNR, CDR2 FQNEAQ (reference sequence). There are 14 residues in the CDR3. The ends lost 3 bases at V and 7 bases at J; junction bases unmatched: 6. This specimen was peripheral blood, taken 28 days after the second AZD1222 dose. V usage is TRBV7-9 and J usage is TRBJ1-5; 7 bases align to TRBD1. The receptor comes from an adult who received the AZD1222 COVID-19 vaccine. The CDR3 spells CASSFRDRGQPQHF. In DNA, the CDR3 is TGTGCCAGCAGCTTCCGGGACAGAGGACAGCCCCAGCATTTT. Based on the CDR3 plus reference TRBV7-9 and TRBJ1-5, the full variable domain is DTGVSQNPRHKITKRGQNVTFRCDPISEHNRLYWYRQTLGQGPEFLTYFQNEAQLEKSRLLSDRFSAERPKGSFSTLEIQRTEQGDSAMYLCASSFRDRGQPQHFGDGTRLSIL.